This TCR beta chain was captured in a study of OX40 agonist ivuxolimab in advanced cancers. Study information: Patients in dose escalation had liver, melanoma, kidney or head and neck cancers. Three partial responders included one hepatocellular carcinoma patient and two cutaneous melanoma patients.

In germline, CDR1 is SGHTA, CDR2 FQGNSA. Losses at the gene ends were 5 bases for V and 6 bases for J; bases not matched to a gene: 8. This CDR3 contains 16 residues. Here immunoSEQ multiplex PCR was the method, and the copy in TCRdb shows in-frame clones only, minus some. The sample contains about 96,000 clones, 84% of which appear only once. The chain combines TRBV7-2 with TRBJ1-6, with 9 bases aligning to TRBD1. The TCR was taken from an adult with an advanced solid tumor such as melanoma, head and neck, liver or kidney cancer. Sequenced here: CD4+ or CD8+ T cells sorted from blood, sampled in a trial of the OX40 agonist ivuxolimab. CDR3 in DNA: TGTGCCAGCAGCCCCTCGGGACAGGGATCTAATTCACCCCTCCACTTT. This codes for CASSPSGQGSNSPLHF.